This T cell receptor (beta chain) was observed in a study of T cells in Graves' hyperthyroidism and ophthalmopathy. The study enrolled patients aged 18 to 65 with newly diagnosed hyperthyroidism of under 2 months' duration. The germline V and J ends were trimmed by 0 bases and 4 bases, with 18 bases remaining between them. CDR3 size: 16 residues. Germline assignment: CDR1 DFQATT and CDR2 SNEGSKA (reference sequence). This clonotype showed up many times. Amplification of TCR beta CDR3 regions used RNA as the template. Carried out on the TCR CDR3, a first-round RT-PCR used the HTBI primer set. TCRdb called the multiplex PCR reads again in MiXCR, with one record for every CDR3 protein. The data contain 500,000 to 550,000 distinct CDR3 sequences, about 20% of them singletons.

The sequence derives from a man younger than 35 with Graves' hyperthyroidism. Sequences were obtained from blood. The rearrangement uses TRBV20-1 and TRBJ1-2; the D is unclear. The DNA for the CDR3 is TGCAGTGCTAGAGATAACACTGGAGGGTTCGGCTATGGCTACACCTTC. This codes for CSARDNTGGFGYGYTF.